The T cell receptor (beta chain) under discussion was sequenced for a study of blood T cell repertoires in COVID-19. Overall study context: Researchers got acute and convalescent COVID-19 samples from the United States, Italy and Spain. T cells, B-cell-depleted T cells, or PBMCs provided the cDNA or gDNA that served as material.

Methods used by the authors: Reference gene primer amplification gave nucleated cell count estimates. Some clones are missing from TCRdb's copy, which holds only in-frame ones; the method was immunoSEQ multiplex PCR. V, J and clone size were drawn from that table, and D and trimming were deduced from the DNA. The sample contains more than 150,000 clones, roughly 73% of which appear only once. Germline CDR1 is LNHDA and CDR2 is SQIVND (reference sequence). The CDR3 is made up of 15 amino acids. Trimming stripped 3 bases from V and 4 bases from J, with 14 bases between. The sequenced material came from peripheral blood. The clonotype was recovered from a woman older than 75 with active or convalescent COVID-19. The chain links TRBV19 to TRBJ2-3, with a tentative D call TRBD2 (5 bases). CDR3 DNA sequence: TGTGCCAGTAGTATGCTGGGAGCGATGTCAGATACGCAGTATTTT. It yields the protein CASSMLGAMSDTQYF.